These 15 T cell receptor beta chains share one sample of origin, sequenced in a study of T-cell memory formation after mild COVID-19. TCRdb called the 5' RACE reads again in MiXCR, with one record for every CDR3 protein. The table has some 180,000 distinct CDR3 sequences, 15% to 20% seen once. Sequenced sample: PBMCs or a T cell subset sorted from them (not recorded which). These receptors originate from a young man who had mild COVID-19 (a few samples of this study predate the infection). Cell type and time point are not known.

The V and J genes are TRBV4-3 and TRBJ1-5; D remains unclear. The CDR3 extends over 15 amino acids. V lost 1 base to trimming and J lost 0 bases, with 7 bases between them. The germline gives CDR1 LGHNA, CDR2 YSLEER. The CDR3 region is CASSQGRSSNQPQHF. Here the CDR3 DNA reads TGCGCCAGCAGCCAAGGCAGGTCTAGCAATCAGCCCCAGCATTTT.

On this clonotype: Mismatch with germline at one junction end may stem from a read error. The V call is TRBV12-3 or TRBV12-4, the J call TRBJ2-5; D gene uncertain. CDR3 size: 13 residues. CDR3 nucleotide sequence: TGTGCCAGCAGGTATCCAAGGCAAGAGACCCAGGACTTC. Translation: CASRYPRQETQDF.

V is TRBV9 and J is TRBJ2-1; D possibly corresponds to TRBD2 (6 bases). V was cut by 1 base and J by 5 bases, with 10 bases left in between. Germline CDR1 SGDLS, CDR2 YYNGEE. The CDR3 extends over 14 amino acids. Here the CDR3 DNA reads TGTGCCAGCAGCGTATACGGGACTCACAATGAGCAGTTCTTC. Amino acid sequence: CASSVYGTHNEQFF.

This clonotype was seen more than once but under ten times. This chain connects TRBV30 to TRBJ1-2; 8 positions agree with TRBD1. V shed 2 bases, J shed 7 bases, and the junction held 3 bases outside the gene matches. CDR3 length equals 12 residues. Germline V gene lookup returns CDR1 GTSNPN and CDR2 SVGIG (reference sequence). The CDR3 loop is CAWSSGTGGYTF. CDR3 bases: TGTGCCTGGAGTTCGGGGACAGGTGGCTACACCTTC.

This rearrangement joins TRBV11-2 to TRBJ2-5; perhaps TRBD2 as D (6 bases). V shed 1 base and J shed 5 bases, with 11 bases lying between them. The CDR3 contains 14 residues. From germline, CDR1 is SGHAT and CDR2 FQNNGV. In nucleotides, the CDR3 is TGTGCCAGCAGCTTAGCGGGCGGGGCCGAGACCCAGTACTTC. As protein: CASSLAGGAETQYF.

The chain links TRBV5-1 to TRBJ2-5; D tentatively reads TRBD1 or TRBD2 (6 bases each). Germline lookup yields CDR1 SGHRS and CDR2 YFSETQ. V lost 4 bases to trimming and J lost 2 bases, with 15 bases between them. This CDR3 is 15 amino acids long. CDR3 coding DNA: TGCGCCAGCAGCCGACGGCCGGGGGCTCAAGAGACCCAGTACTTC. Its translation: CASSRRPGAQETQYF.

The sample holds a few counts of this clonotype. The chain combines TRBV5-1 with TRBJ1-3; D remains unclear. The CDR3 extends over 15 amino acids. Germline-derived CDR1 and CDR2 are SGHRS and YFSETQ. Between the trimmed V and J ends, which lost 0 bases and 2 bases, there was a span of 9 bases. As DNA, the CDR3 is TGCGCCAGCAGCTTGGCCACAACGCCTGGAAACACCATATATTTT. This translates into CASSLATTPGNTIYF. Combining the CDR3 with reference TRBV5-1 and TRBJ1-3 gives the whole variable domain KAGVTQTPRYLIKTRGQQVTLSCSPISGHRSVSWYQQTPGQGLQFLFEYFSETQRNKGNFPGRFSGRQFSNSRSEMNVSTLELGDSALYLCASSLATTPGNTIYFGEGSWLTVV.

There are a few counts of this clonotype. The CDR3 protein is CSAHTGGPNQPQHF. In nucleotides, the CDR3 is TGCAGTGCTCATACAGGGGGGCCCAATCAGCCCCAGCATTTT. The genes are TRBV20-1 and TRBJ1-5; 8 nucleotides match TRBD1. J was trimmed by 3 bases and V by 5 bases; bases with no gene match: 6. CDR3 size: 14 residues. Per germline, CDR1 DFQATT and CDR2 SNEGSKA (reference sequence).

This clonotype showed up just a few times. The chain combines TRBV12-3 or TRBV12-4 with TRBJ2-2, with D unresolved. V gave up 6 bases and J gave up 4 bases, with 9 bases separating them. The CDR3 covers 13 residues. Here the CDR3 DNA reads TGTGCCAGCAGCCAGCTACTCACCGGGGAGCTGTTTTTT. Translation: CASSQLLTGELFF.

The gene calls are TRBV11-2 and TRBJ2-2, with D tentatively TRBD1 (6 bases). V was pared by 9 bases and J by 6 bases, with 20 bases between. Germline V gene data show CDR1 as SGHAT and CDR2 as FQNNGV. This CDR3 region has 15 residues. The CDR3 coding sequence is TGTGCCAGTCTCAACAGGGCGGGTATAGCCGGGGAGCTGTTTTTT. It yields the protein CASLNRAGIAGELFF. Using reference TRBV11-2 and TRBJ2-2 for the parts outside the CDR3, the full variable domain is EAGVAQSPRYKIIEKRQSVAFWCNPISGHATLYWYQQILGQGPKLLIQFQNNGVVDDSQLPKDRFSAERLKGVDSTLKIQPAKLEDSAVYLCASLNRAGIAGELFFGEGSRLTVL.

V gene TRBV7-2 combines with J gene TRBJ2-3; 8 bases line up with TRBD2. The CDR3 contains 19 residues. CDR1 is SGHTA and CDR2 is FQGNSA in the germline V gene. V dropped 1 base and J dropped 7; count of bases not matched to a gene: 19. The CDR3 region has the DNA TGTGCCAGCAGCTTAGAGGGGCGGGGGGCTACGGGCCAAGTGAATACGCAGTATTTT. It encodes CASSLEGRGATGQVNTQYF.

This clonotype was observed a handful of times. The chain recombines TRBV12-1 with TRBJ2-7; TRBD1, the table's D call, lacks a check against the DNA. TRBV12-1 is a recognized pseudogene. The CDR3 runs to 17 residues. The CDR3 protein is CASSPSAAGTGSFTRYF. The CDR3 DNA is TGTGCCAGCAGCCCCTCGGCCGCCGGGACAGGGTCTTTCACTCGGTACTTC.

This clonotype showed up just a few times. The chain uses TRBV27 and TRBJ1-6, with 10 bases aligning to TRBD1. Germline V gene lookup returns CDR1 MNHEY and CDR2 SMNVEV (reference sequence). V trimming: 9 bases; J trimming: 7 bases; junction bases outside the gene matches: 3. The CDR3 has 13 residues. The CDR3 DNA reads TGTGCCAGACGGGACAGGGGAAATTCACCCCTCCACTTT. It specifies CARRDRGNSPLHF.

This clonotype has more than one count but fewer than ten. The V gene is TRBV5-1, the J gene TRBJ1-2; perhaps TRBD1 as D (6 bases). V was trimmed by 5 bases and J by 5 bases, leaving 19 bases between them. The CDR3 contains 15 residues. Germline CDR1 SGHRS, CDR2 YFSETQ. CDR3 DNA sequence: TGCGCCAGCAGTTCCGGACAGCTGGGGGAATATGGCTACACCTTC. This codes for CASSSGQLGEYGYTF.

The gene calls are TRBV5-1 and TRBJ2-2, with D perhaps matching TRBD1 (6 bases). This CDR3 region has 15 residues. The germline CDR1 and CDR2 sequences are SGHRS and YFSETQ. V was cut by 2 bases and J by 1 base, with 9 bases left in between. The CDR3 is CASSLRQENTGELFF. The CDR3 DNA follows: TGCGCCAGCAGCTTACGACAGGAGAACACCGGGGAGCTGTTTTTT.